A selection of T cell receptor beta chains follows, all from one sample in a study of cytomegalovirus exposure and HLA in healthy donors. Some clones are missing from TCRdb's copy, which holds only in-frame ones; the method was immunoSEQ multiplex PCR. The data contain approximately 120,000 clones, around 77% of them singletons. The sequenced sample was PBMCs. The receptors come from a middle-aged woman in good health and CMV-seropositive. The CDR3 runs from the conserved cysteine through the conserved F or W. Each record gives: V gene, D gene, J gene, clone size, CDR3 DNA, CDR3 protein. D genes are given only for firm matches. For some rows the clone size is stated as once, few or many, or as a class when expanded; others skip it.

TRBV28	TRBD1	TRBJ2-3	-	TGTGCCAGCAGGAGACAGGGGGCCACAGATACGCAGTATTTT	CASRRQGATDTQYF
TRBV7-2	TRBD2	TRBJ2-3	once	TGTGCCAGCAGCTTATTCTACGGGGCGGGAGGGCCAGATACGCAGTATTTT	CASSLFYGAGGPDTQYF
TRBV5-4	TRBD2	TRBJ2-7	-	TGTGCCAGCAGCATGCAACCGGGACTAGCGGAAAGCTCCTACGAGCAGTACTTC	CASSMQPGLAESSYEQYF
TRBV9	TRBD2	TRBJ2-1	-	TGTGCCAGCAGCGCCTGGACTAGCTCCTACAATGAGCAGTTCTTC	CASSAWTSSYNEQFF
TRBV19	-	TRBJ2-7	many	TGTGCCAGCTCCTCGGTCCCCTCCTACGAGCAGTACTTC	CASSSVPSYEQYF
TRBV6-5	TRBD1	TRBJ1-1	-	TGTGCCAGCAGTCCGGACAGGGCGAACACTGAAGCTTTCTTT	CASSPDRANTEAFF
TRBV30	TRBD2	TRBJ2-7	few	TGTGCCTGGACCCCCCTCGGGACTAGCGGGGACGAGCAGTACTTC	CAWTPLGTSGDEQYF
TRBV5-1	-	TRBJ1-1	-	TGCGCCAGCAGCTTCGACCCGTACAGGGAAAGTGAGGCTTTCTTT	CASSFDPYRESEAFF
TRBV7-2	-	TRBJ1-5	-	TGTGCCAGCAGCCCGGAGATCGGTCTGAGCAATCAGCCCCAGCATTTT	CASSPEIGLSNQPQHF
TRBV30	TRBD2	TRBJ2-3	-	TGTGCCTGGGGGGCCGGCGGGAGGGCCGGAGATACGCAGTATTTT	CAWGAGGRAGDTQYF
TRBV25-1	-	TRBJ1-3	-	TGTGCCAGCAGTGAATATGGGGGCCTCTCTGGAAACACCATATATTTT	CASSEYGGLSGNTIYF
TRBV6-5	-	TRBJ1-1	-	TGTGCCAGCAGTTACTCAGGAGGGGTGGGGACTGAAGCTTTCTTT	CASSYSGGVGTEAFF
TRBV5-6	-	TRBJ2-7	few	TGTGCCAGCAGCATAGACACGCGCTACGAGCAGTACTTC	CASSIDTRYEQYF
TRBV5-4	TRBD2	TRBJ2-7	few	TGTGCCAGCAGCCAAGAGAGGAGCGGGAGTGTGTACGAGCAGTACTTC	CASSQERSGSVYEQYF
TRBV6-1	-	TRBJ1-1	-	TGTGCCAGCAGCCTAGCCGGTTGGAACACTGAAGCTTTCTTT	CASSLAGWNTEAFF
TRBV2	-	TRBJ1-4	-	TGTGCCAGCACGCTGGTCGGGTCTAATGAAAAACTGTTTTTT	CASTLVGSNEKLFF
TRBV7-9	TRBD2	TRBJ2-1	-	TGTGCCAGCAGGGTAGCGGGAAATGAGCAGTTCTTC	CASRVAGNEQFF
TRBV10-1	-	TRBJ2-1	-	TGCGCCAGCAGTGACGAGAATGAGCAGTTCTTC	CASSDENEQFF
TRBV5-1	TRBD1	TRBJ1-2	-	TGCGCCTCTTCGGAGGGGGCGAGTGGCTACACCTTC	CASSEGASGYTF
TRBV5-6	TRBD1	TRBJ2-7	-	TGTGCCAGCAGCTTGAAGGGGGCGCGGGACGAGCAGTACTTC	CASSLKGARDEQYF
TRBV29-1	-	TRBJ1-1	-	TGCAGCGCCCGTGAGGAGGGAGGTGAAGCTTTCTTT	CSAREEGGEAFF
TRBV10-1	TRBD1	TRBJ2-7	-	TGCGCCAGCAGTGAAGAAGCCGGGACAGGGAGATACGAGCAGTACTTC	CASSEEAGTGRYEQYF
TRBV10-3	-	TRBJ1-1	-	TGTGCCATCAGCGACACTGGGAACACTGAAGCTTTCTTT	CAISDTGNTEAFF
TRBV11-2	-	TRBJ2-7	-	TGTGCCAGCAGCTCTACGTTAGAGCAGTACTTC	CASSSTLEQYF
TRBV6-1	-	TRBJ1-2	-	TGTGCCAGCAGTGGAAACAGGGCAGACTATGGCTACACCTTC	CASSGNRADYGYTF
TRBV6-1	-	TRBJ2-3	-	TGTGCCAGCAGTGAGCGGCGCACAGATACGCAGTATTTT	CASSERRTDTQYF
TRBV30	-	TRBJ1-4	-	TGTGCCTGGAGCAGGGAAAAACTGTTTTTT	CAWSREKLFF
TRBV18	-	TRBJ1-5	few	TGTGCCAGCTCACCTACTACAGGGAATCAGCCCCAGCATTTT	CASSPTTGNQPQHF
TRBV5-1	-	TRBJ2-6	-	TGCGCCAGCAGCTTGGACAGAACGGCTGGGGCCAACGTCCTGACTTTC	CASSLDRTAGANVLTF
TRBV10-3	TRBD1	TRBJ1-1	-	TGTGCCATCAGTGAGCGGACAGGGGTCACTGAAGCTTTCTTT	CAISERTGVTEAFF
TRBV19	TRBD1	TRBJ2-7	-	TGTGCCAGTAGTATAGGACAGGGGTGGAACGAGCAGTACTTC	CASSIGQGWNEQYF
TRBV30	-	TRBJ1-2	-	TGTGCCTGGAGTGTAAATCGGGGAGGGATCTATGGCTACACCTTC	CAWSVNRGGIYGYTF
TRBV27	TRBD2	TRBJ2-3	-	TGTGCCAGCAGTTACGACTTCCCGGGAGGACTCACAGATACGCAGTATTTT	CASSYDFPGGLTDTQYF
TRBV6-5	TRBD1	TRBJ2-6	-	TGTGCCAGCAGTAGACAGGGGGCTGGGGCCAACGTCCTGACTTTC	CASSRQGAGANVLTF
TRBV6-1	-	TRBJ2-1	-	TGTGCCAGCAGTGCCACAGGGAACAAGCGGTTCTTC	CASSATGNKRFF
TRBV6-6	-	TRBJ2-1	-	TGTGCCAGCAGTTACTCCTCCCTGAGCTCCTACAATGAGCAGTTCTTC	CASSYSSLSSYNEQFF
TRBV19	-	TRBJ1-4	-	TGTGCCAGTAAAACAGGGTTTGGAGAAAAACTGTTTTTT	CASKTGFGEKLFF
TRBV27	-	TRBJ2-3	-	TGTACGCGGACAGTAGGGGATACGCAGTATTTT	CTRTVGDTQYF
TRBV28	TRBD2	TRBJ2-1	-	TGTGCCAGCAGTCGGACTAGCCGGCGTAATGAGCAGTTCTTC	CASSRTSRRNEQFF